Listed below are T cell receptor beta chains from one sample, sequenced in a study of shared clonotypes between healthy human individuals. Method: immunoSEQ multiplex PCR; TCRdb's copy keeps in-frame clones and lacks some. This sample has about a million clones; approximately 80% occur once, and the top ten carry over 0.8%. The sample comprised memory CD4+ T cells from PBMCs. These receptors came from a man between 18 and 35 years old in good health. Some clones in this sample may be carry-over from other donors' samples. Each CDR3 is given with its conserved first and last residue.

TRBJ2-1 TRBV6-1 CASSERGTGYNEQFF
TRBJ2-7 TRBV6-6 CASRAGTSASYEQYF
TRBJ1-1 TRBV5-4 CASSLDSGGTEAFF
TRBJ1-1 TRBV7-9 CASSPRGTGPTEAFF
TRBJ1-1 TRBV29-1 CSGGGAEAFF
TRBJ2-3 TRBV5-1 CASSLGAEDTQYF
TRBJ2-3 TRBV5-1 CASSAGTVNTDTQYF
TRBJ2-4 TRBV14 CASSQRLNKNIQYF
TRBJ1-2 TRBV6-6 CASSWGGTDGYTF
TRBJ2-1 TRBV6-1 CASSDTGPNYNEQFF
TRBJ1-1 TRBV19 CASSIGLSTAEAFF
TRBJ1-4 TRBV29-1 CSAAPSWTNEKLFF